A selection of T cell receptor beta chains follows, all from one sample in a study of blood T cell repertoires in COVID-19. The protocol was immunoSEQ multiplex PCR, while the TCRdb copy is restricted to in-frame clones and leaves out a portion. The sample yields over 150,000 clones, 65% to 90% seen once. The specimen sequenced was PBMCs or T cells enriched from blood (not recorded which). The receptors derive from a man aged 40-50 years who had recovered from COVID-19. Both conserved end residues are part of each CDR3. Fields, in order: clone size, J gene, D gene, V gene, CDR3 DNA, CDR3 protein. The D gene is left open where the match is weak. Clone size is shown for a subset of rows, as once, few, many or a class of expanded clone.

>.|TRBJ2-4|.|TRBV2
TGTGCCAGCAGCCAGGACAGAGTAGCCAAAAACATTCAGTACTTC
CASSQDRVAKNIQYF
>.|TRBJ2-7|.|TRBV27
TGTGCCAGCAGTTTCGTACAGGGTGCAACCTACGAGCAGTACTTC
CASSFVQGATYEQYF
>.|TRBJ2-1|.|TRBV19
TGTGCCACCAAGGGGGAGTTCCGTTACAATGAGCAGTTCTTC
CATKGEFRYNEQFF
>few|TRBJ1-1|TRBD1|TRBV2
TGTGCCAGCAGTGTCCCGGGACAGGGAAGAAAGACTGAAGCTTTCTTT
CASSVPGQGRKTEAFF
>.|TRBJ2-1|TRBD2|TRBV5-1
TGCGCCAGCAGCTTGACGGGAGGCGGCCGTAATGAGCAGTTCTTC
CASSLTGGGRNEQFF
>.|TRBJ2-5|TRBD1|TRBV19
TGTGCCAGTAGTATAGCAGGGGGCGCGGAGACCCAGTACTTC
CASSIAGGAETQYF
>.|TRBJ1-2|.|TRBV5-6
TGTGCCAGCAGCGGGCAGGGGAGGGACTATGGCTACACCTTC
CASSGQGRDYGYTF
>.|TRBJ1-2|TRBD1|TRBV6-1
TGTGCCAGCAGTGAAGGGACAGGGGTAAGGGATGGCTACACCTTC
CASSEGTGVRDGYTF
>.|TRBJ2-2|.|TRBV7-8
TGTGCCAGCAGCTTAGCTTATCAGGCGAACACCGGGGAGCTGTTTTTT
CASSLAYQANTGELFF
>.|TRBJ2-2|TRBD1|TRBV3-1/TRBV3-2
TGTGCCAGCAAGTATGGACAGGGGAACACCGGGGAGCTGTTTTTT
CASKYGQGNTGELFF
>.|TRBJ2-2|.|TRBV5-4
TGTGCCAGCAGCCCCCGGACTACTACGAACACCGGGGAGCTGTTTTTT
CASSPRTTTNTGELFF
>.|TRBJ2-1|.|TRBV7-9
TGTGCCAGCAGCTCCCGAAGGGGAACCTACAATGAGCAGTTCTTC
CASSSRRGTYNEQFF
>.|TRBJ2-5|.|TRBV5-1
TGCGCCAGCAGCTTGGGACAGGCCTCGGGGGAGACCCAGTACTTC
CASSLGQASGETQYF
>.|TRBJ2-1|.|TRBV5-1
TGCGCCAGCAGCGGCCCCTATGAGCAGTTCTTC
CASSGPYEQFF
>.|TRBJ2-2|.|TRBV25-1
TGTGCCAGCAGTGAACCAGGGGCGAACACCGGGGAGCTGTTTTTT
CASSEPGANTGELFF
>.|TRBJ2-3|.|TRBV5-4
TGTGCCAGCAGCTTGGATGGAGCTAGCACAGATACGCAGTATTTT
CASSLDGASTDTQYF
>.|TRBJ1-5|.|TRBV7-2
TGTGCCAGCAGCTTAGGCGCGCTGCTTAGCAATCAGCCCCAGCATTTT
CASSLGALLSNQPQHF
>.|TRBJ2-2|TRBD2|TRBV5-1
TGCGCCAGCAGCTTGGGGCTAGCGGGACCCGGGGAGCTGTTTTTT
CASSLGLAGPGELFF
>.|TRBJ2-3|.|TRBV28
TGCGCCAGCAGTTTGGCCGGGTCTAGCACAGATACGCAGTATTTT
CASSLAGSSTDTQYF
>.|TRBJ2-2|.|TRBV24-1
TGTGCCACAGCGGAAAGGAACACCGGGGAGCTGTTTTTT
CATAERNTGELFF
>once|TRBJ1-3|TRBD1|TRBV7-9
TGTGCCAGCAGCCGAGACAGGGGGGGAAACACCATATATTTT
CASSRDRGGNTIYF
>.|TRBJ2-3|.|TRBV9
TGTGCCAGCAGCGTAGGAGGGTCCCAACATCTAAATACGCAGTATTTT
CASSVGGSQHLNTQYF
>once|TRBJ1-5|.|TRBV6-5
TGTGCCAGCAGCACCGGGTCCTTCAATCAGCCCCAGCATTTT
CASSTGSFNQPQHF
>.|TRBJ2-7|.|TRBV19
TGTGCCAGTAGTATCTCCGGACAGATCTACGAGCAGTACTTC
CASSISGQIYEQYF
>.|TRBJ2-7|.|TRBV15
TGTGCCACCAGCAGAGACGGGAAGTACGAGCAGTACTTC
CATSRDGKYEQYF
>few|TRBJ1-1|.|TRBV18
TGTGCCAGCTCACCACCGGACCGGGGGAAAGCTTTCTTT
CASSPPDRGKAFF
>once|TRBJ1-5|.|TRBV6-5
TGTGCCAGCATCCCACGGGTATATAGCAATCAGCCCCAGCATTTT
CASIPRVYSNQPQHF
>.|TRBJ1-5|TRBD1|TRBV19
TGTGCCTCCTGGGATCGGACAGGGGGCGGTAATCAGCCCCAGCATTTT
CASWDRTGGGNQPQHF
>.|TRBJ2-1|TRBD1|TRBV6-5
TGTGCCAGCACTCGGGACAGGCAATACAATGAGCAGTTCTTC
CASTRDRQYNEQFF
>few|TRBJ1-6|.|TRBV30
TGTGCCTGGAGTCTTGACAGTTCGGCTCTCCACTTT
CAWSLDSSALHF
>few|TRBJ1-5|.|TRBV29-1
TGCAGCGTTGAGGAGGGACGCTGGTATCAGCCCCAGCATTTT
CSVEEGRWYQPQHF
>.|TRBJ2-7|.|TRBV19
TGTGCCAGTAGTGTGACAGGAGAGGGGTCCTACGAGCAGTACTTC
CASSVTGEGSYEQYF
>.|TRBJ2-7|TRBD2|TRBV7-3
TGTGCCAGCAGCCGGGGGGGCAGCTCCTACGAGCAGTACTTC
CASSRGGSSYEQYF
>.|TRBJ1-2|.|TRBV28
TGTGCCAGCAGTTCTCTAGCAGCAATGGTGGTGAGTGCCTTC
CASSSLAAMVVSAF
>.|TRBJ2-1|TRBD2|TRBV7-9
TGTGCCAGCAGCTTAGTGGGGCTAGCGGATGAGCAGTTCTTC
CASSLVGLADEQFF
>.|TRBJ2-5|.|TRBV13
TGTGCCAGCAGCTTAGAAGGGGGTCAAGAGACCCAGTACTTC
CASSLEGGQETQYF
>.|TRBJ1-6|TRBD1|TRBV27
TGTGCCAGCAGCTTCGAGACAGGGGATTCACCCCTCCACTTT
CASSFETGDSPLHF
>.|TRBJ2-1|.|TRBV7-2
TGTGCCAGCAGCTTAGATTTTTTAGGGGGACCTGAGCAGTTCTTC
CASSLDFLGGPEQFF
>many|TRBJ1-1|.|TRBV2
TGTGCCAGAGGGGGGGAGGTGGGGATGAACACTGAAGCTTTCTTT
CARGGEVGMNTEAFF
>.|TRBJ1-5|TRBD1|TRBV4-2
TGTGCCAGCAGCCAAGCCGGGACAGTGGCTCAGCCCCAGCATTTT
CASSQAGTVAQPQHF
>few|TRBJ2-7|.|TRBV4-3
TGCGCCAGCAGCCAAGAATGGCAGGGCTCCTACGAGCAGTACTTC
CASSQEWQGSYEQYF
>.|TRBJ2-7|TRBD2|TRBV3-1/TRBV3-2
TGTGCCAGCAGCCTAACGCGGGAGTACACCTACGAGCAGTACTTC
CASSLTREYTYEQYF
>.|TRBJ1-2|.|TRBV10-3
TGTGCCATCAGTGATGGCCGGGGTGTCCCGAACTATGGCTACACCTTC
CAISDGRGVPNYGYTF
>.|TRBJ2-1|TRBD2|TRBV18
TGTGCCAGCTCTCTCGGGACTAGCTCCTACAATGAGCAGTTCTTC
CASSLGTSSYNEQFF
>.|TRBJ2-7|.|TRBV10-1
TGCGCCAGCAGTAAGGGAGTGGGCTCCTACGAGCAGTACTTC
CASSKGVGSYEQYF
>.|TRBJ2-5|TRBD2|TRBV5-1
TGCGCCAGCAGCTTGGTACGTGGACTAGCGGGAAGACGGCAAGAGACCCAGTACTTC
CASSLVRGLAGRRQETQYF
>.|TRBJ1-2|TRBD1|TRBV6-5
TGTGCCAGCAGTACACTGGACAGGGGGCGAGGTGGCTACACCTTC
CASSTLDRGRGGYTF
>.|TRBJ1-1|TRBD1|TRBV5-1
TGCGCCAGCAGCTTAGGTCAGGGGGCTTTGGGCACTGAAGCTTTCTTT
CASSLGQGALGTEAFF
>.|TRBJ1-2|TRBD1|TRBV3-1/TRBV3-2
TGTGCCAGCAGCCAACCGGGACAGGGGTTTGGCTACACCTTC
CASSQPGQGFGYTF
>.|TRBJ2-1|.|TRBV5-8
TGTGCCAGCAGCAAGCAGGGTACGACCTACAATGAGCAGTTCTTC
CASSKQGTTYNEQFF
>.|TRBJ2-2|.|TRBV7-2
TGTGCCAGCAGCACCCGTGCTAGCGTCGGCGGGGAGCTGTTTTTT
CASSTRASVGGELFF
>.|TRBJ1-5|.|TRBV28
TGTGCCACCCTTTGGGGGGGGAAGCGGTCCCAGCATTTT
CATLWGGKRSQHF
>.|TRBJ2-7|TRBD2|TRBV7-3
TGTGCCAGCAGCTCCGGGACTAGCGGGAGGCCTTTCTTC
CASSSGTSGRPFF
>.|TRBJ2-7|.|TRBV5-8
TGTGCCAGCAGCTTGGGCTCCGGGACTCCCAAGACCTACGAGCAGTACTTC
CASSLGSGTPKTYEQYF
>.|TRBJ1-4|TRBD1|TRBV7-9
TGTGCCAGCAGTCCCGGACAGGGTCCTGAAAAACTGTTTTTT
CASSPGQGPEKLFF
>.|TRBJ1-4|.|TRBV5-6
TGTGCCAGCAGCTTTTTATCCTCCAGGGGTGGTGGTGATGAAAAACTGTTTTTT
CASSFLSSRGGGDEKLFF